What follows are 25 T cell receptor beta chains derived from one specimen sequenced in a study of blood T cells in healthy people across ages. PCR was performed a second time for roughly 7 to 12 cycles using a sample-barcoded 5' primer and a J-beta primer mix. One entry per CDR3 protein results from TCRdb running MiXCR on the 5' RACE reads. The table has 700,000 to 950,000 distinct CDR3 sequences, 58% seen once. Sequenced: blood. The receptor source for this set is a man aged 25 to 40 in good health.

The CDR3 region is CASSQLAGGDTQYF. In DNA form, the CDR3 reads TGTGCCAGCAGCCAACTAGCGGGGGGAGATACGCAGTATTTT. The chain employs TRBV5-8 and TRBJ2-3; 12 nucleotides match TRBD2. Trimming at V came to 4 bases and at J to 5 bases, leaving 2 bases not matched to a gene. The germline V gene has CDR1 SGHTS and CDR2 YDEGEE. The CDR3 contains 14 residues.

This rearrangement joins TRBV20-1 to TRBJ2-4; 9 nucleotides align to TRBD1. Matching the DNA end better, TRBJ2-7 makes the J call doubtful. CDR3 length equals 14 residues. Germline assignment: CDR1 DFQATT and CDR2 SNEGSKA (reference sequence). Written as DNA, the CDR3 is TGCAGTGCACTGACAGGGGGAAGCTCCTACGAGCAGTACTTC. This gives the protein CSALTGGSSYEQYF.

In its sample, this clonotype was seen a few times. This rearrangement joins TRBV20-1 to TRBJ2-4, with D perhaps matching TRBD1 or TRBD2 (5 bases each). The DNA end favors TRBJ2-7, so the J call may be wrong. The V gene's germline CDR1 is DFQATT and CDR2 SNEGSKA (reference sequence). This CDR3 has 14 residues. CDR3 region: CSASGDGPLGEQYF. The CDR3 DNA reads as TGCAGTGCTAGCGGGGACGGTCCCTTGGGCGAGCAGTACTTC.

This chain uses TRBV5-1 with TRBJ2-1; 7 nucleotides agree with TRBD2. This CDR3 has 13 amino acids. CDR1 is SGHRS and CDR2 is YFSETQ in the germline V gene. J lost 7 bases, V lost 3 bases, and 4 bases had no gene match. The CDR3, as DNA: TGCGCCAGCAGCTGCGGGGGAAATAATGAGCAGTTCTTC. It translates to CASSCGGNNEQFF.

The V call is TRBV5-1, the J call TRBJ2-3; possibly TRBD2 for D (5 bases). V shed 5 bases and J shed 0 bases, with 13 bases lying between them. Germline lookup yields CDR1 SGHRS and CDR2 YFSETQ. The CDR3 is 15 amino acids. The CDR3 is CASSTDSPSTDTQYF. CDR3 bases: TGCGCCAGCAGTACGGACTCCCCTAGCACAGATACGCAGTATTTT.

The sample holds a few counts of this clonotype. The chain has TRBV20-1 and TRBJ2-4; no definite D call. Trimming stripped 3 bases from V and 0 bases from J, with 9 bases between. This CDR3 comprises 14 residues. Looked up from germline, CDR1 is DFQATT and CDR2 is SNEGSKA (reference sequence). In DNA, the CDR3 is TGCAGTGCTAGGGACCCACTAGCCAAAAACATTCAGTACTTC. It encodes CSARDPLAKNIQYF.

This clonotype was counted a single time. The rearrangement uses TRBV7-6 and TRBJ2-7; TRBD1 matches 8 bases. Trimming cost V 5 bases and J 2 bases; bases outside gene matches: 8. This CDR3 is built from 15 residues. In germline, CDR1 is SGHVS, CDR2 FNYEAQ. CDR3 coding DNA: TGTGCCAGCAGCGGAGAAAGACAGGGGACCTACGAGCAGTACTTC. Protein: CASSGERQGTYEQYF.

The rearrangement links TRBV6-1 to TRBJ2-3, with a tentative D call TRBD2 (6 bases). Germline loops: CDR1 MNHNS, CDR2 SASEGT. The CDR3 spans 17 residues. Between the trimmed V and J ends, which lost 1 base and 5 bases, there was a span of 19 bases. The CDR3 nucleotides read TGTGCCAGCAGTGAAGTAGGGGTTACTAGCTTCGAAGATACGCAGTATTTT. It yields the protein CASSEVGVTSFEDTQYF.

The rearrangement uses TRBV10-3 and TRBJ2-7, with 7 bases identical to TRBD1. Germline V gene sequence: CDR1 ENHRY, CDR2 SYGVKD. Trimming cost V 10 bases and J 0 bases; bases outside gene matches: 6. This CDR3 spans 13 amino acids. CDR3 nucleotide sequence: TGTGCCAGTCGGTGGGACAGCTCCTACGAGCAGTACTTC. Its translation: CASRWDSSYEQYF.

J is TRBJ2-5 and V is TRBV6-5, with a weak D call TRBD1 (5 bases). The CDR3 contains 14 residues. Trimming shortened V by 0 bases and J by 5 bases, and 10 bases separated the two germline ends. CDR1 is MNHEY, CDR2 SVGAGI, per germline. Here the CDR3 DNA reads TGTGCCAGCAGTTACTCGAGTGCAGGGGAGACCCAGTACTTC. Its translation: CASSYSSAGETQYF.

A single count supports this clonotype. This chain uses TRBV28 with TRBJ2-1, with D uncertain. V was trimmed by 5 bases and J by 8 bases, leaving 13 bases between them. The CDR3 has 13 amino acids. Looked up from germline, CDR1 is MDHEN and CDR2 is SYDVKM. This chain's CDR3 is CASSPTYPDEQFF. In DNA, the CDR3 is TGTGCCAGCAGTCCTACATATCCGGATGAGCAGTTCTTC.

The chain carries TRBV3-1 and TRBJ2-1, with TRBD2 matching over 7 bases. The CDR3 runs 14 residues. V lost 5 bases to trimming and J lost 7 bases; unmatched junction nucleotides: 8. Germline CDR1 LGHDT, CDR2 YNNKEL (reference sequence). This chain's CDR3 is CASSIRGGGNEQFF. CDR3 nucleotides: TGTGCCAGCAGCATCAGAGGCGGGGGTAATGAGCAGTTCTTC.

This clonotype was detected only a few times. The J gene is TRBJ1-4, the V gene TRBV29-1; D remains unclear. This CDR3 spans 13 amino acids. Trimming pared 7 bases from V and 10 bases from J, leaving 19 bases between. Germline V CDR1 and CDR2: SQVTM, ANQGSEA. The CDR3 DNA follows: TGCAGCGCACTCAGGCCCCTTACGGGAAAACTGTTTTTT. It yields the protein CSALRPLTGKLFF.

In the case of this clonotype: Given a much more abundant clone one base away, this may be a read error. CDR3 DNA: TGTGCCAGCAGTTTTGGGGTCTACGAGCGGTACTTC. Translation gives CASSFGVYERYF. This rearrangement joins TRBV12-3 or TRBV12-4 to TRBJ2-7; no clear D gene. The CDR3 runs 12 residues.

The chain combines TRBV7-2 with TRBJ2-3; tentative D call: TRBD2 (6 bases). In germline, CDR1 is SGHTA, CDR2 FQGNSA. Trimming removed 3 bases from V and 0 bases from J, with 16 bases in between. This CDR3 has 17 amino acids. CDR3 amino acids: CASSFRRARGSTDTQYF. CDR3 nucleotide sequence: TGTGCCAGCAGCTTCCGGAGGGCGCGGGGCAGCACAGATACGCAGTATTTT.

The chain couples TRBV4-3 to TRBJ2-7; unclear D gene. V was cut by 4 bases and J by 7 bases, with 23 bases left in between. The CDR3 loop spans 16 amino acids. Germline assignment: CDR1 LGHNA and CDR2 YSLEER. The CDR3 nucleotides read TGCGCCAGCAGCCTCTCTACTACCCCATCCTACAATGAGCAGTACTTC. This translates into CASSLSTTPSYNEQYF.

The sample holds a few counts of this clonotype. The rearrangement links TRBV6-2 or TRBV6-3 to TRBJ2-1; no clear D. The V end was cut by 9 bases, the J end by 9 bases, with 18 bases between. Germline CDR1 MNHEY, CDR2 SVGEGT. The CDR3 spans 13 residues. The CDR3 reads CASMTGGRREQFF. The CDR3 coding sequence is TGTGCCAGTATGACTGGCGGCCGACGTGAGCAGTTCTTC.

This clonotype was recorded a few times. CDR3 nucleotide sequence: TGTGCCAGCAGTTTAGCGCGGCAGATCTACGAGCAGTACTTC. It codes for CASSLARQIYEQYF. The rearrangement joins TRBV12-3 or TRBV12-4 to TRBJ2-7; D gene unclear. V was clipped by 0 bases and J by 3 bases, with 9 bases between them. The CDR3 loop spans 14 amino acids.

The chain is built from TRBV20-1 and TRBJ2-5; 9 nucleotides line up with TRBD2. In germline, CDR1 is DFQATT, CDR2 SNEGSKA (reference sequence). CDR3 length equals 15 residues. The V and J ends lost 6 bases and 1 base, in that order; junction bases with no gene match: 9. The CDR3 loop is CSAGRAGGPQETQYF. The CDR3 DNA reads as TGCAGTGCCGGCCGAGCGGGGGGTCCCCAAGAGACCCAGTACTTC.

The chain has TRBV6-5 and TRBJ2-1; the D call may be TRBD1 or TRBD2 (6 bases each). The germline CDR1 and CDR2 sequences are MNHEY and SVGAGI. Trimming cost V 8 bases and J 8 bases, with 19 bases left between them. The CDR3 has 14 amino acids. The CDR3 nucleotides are TGTGCCAGCGCTTGGGGAGTGGGGGGCTATGAGCAGTTCTTC. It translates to CASAWGVGGYEQFF.

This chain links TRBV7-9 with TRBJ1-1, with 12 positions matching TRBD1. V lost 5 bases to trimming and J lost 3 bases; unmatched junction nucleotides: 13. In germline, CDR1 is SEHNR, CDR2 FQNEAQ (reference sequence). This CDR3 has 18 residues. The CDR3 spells CASSPRRGTGGADTEAFF. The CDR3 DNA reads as TGTGCCAGCAGCCCACGCAGAGGGACAGGGGGCGCAGACACTGAAGCTTTCTTT.

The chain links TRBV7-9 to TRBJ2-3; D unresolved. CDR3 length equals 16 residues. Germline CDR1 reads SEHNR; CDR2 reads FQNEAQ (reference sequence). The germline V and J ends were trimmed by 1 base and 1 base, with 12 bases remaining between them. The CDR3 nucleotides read TGTGCCAGCAGCTTAGACCCGGGCCGGGGCACAGATACGCAGTATTTT. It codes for CASSLDPGRGTDTQYF. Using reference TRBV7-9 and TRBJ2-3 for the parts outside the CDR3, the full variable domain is DTGVSQNPRHKITKRGQNVTFRCDPISEHNRLYWYRQTLGQGPEFLTYFQNEAQLEKSRLLSDRFSAERPKGSFSTLEIQRTEQGDSAMYLCASSLDPGRGTDTQYFGPGTRLTVL.

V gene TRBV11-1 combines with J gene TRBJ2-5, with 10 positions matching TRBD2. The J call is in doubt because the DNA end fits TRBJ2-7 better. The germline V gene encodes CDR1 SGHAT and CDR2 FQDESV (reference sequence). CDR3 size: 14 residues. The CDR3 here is CASSLTSGIHEQYF. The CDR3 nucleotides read TGTGCCAGCAGCCTCACTAGCGGGATCCACGAGCAGTACTTC.

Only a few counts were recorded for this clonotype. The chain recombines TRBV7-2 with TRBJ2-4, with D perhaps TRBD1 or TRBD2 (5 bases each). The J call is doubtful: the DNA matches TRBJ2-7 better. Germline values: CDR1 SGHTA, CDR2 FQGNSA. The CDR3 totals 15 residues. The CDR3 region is CASSPGTGRPYEQYF. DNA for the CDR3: TGTGCCAGCAGCCCTGGGACGGGCCGACCCTACGAGCAGTACTTC.

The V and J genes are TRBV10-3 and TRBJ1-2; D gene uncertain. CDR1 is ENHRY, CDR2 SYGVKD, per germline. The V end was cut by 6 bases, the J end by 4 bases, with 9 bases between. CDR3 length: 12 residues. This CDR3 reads CAIRDGLYGYTF. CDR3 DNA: TGTGCCATCAGGGACGGACTCTATGGCTACACCTTC.